This entry lists 6 T cell receptor beta chains sequenced from one sample in a study of T cells in localized non-small cell lung cancer. Repertoires were generated with immunoSEQ multiplex PCR, while TCRdb's copy carries only in-frame clones and drops some. The table includes thousands of clones, roughly 25% detected once. The input for sequencing was lung tumor tissue, taken before any cancer treatment. These receptors were collected from a woman aged 35 to 75 with stage I lung adenocarcinoma.

The gene calls are TRBV9 and TRBJ2-2; D perhaps matches TRBD2 (6 bases). The ends were cut back, 9 bases at V and 1 base at J, with 10 bases in the middle. Germline values: CDR1 SGDLS, CDR2 YYNGEE. The CDR3 totals 13 residues. CDR3 loop: CATGRWNTGELFF. The CDR3, as DNA: TGTGCCACCGGGAGATGGAACACCGGGGAGCTGTTTTTT.

The genes are TRBV7-8 and TRBJ1-2, with TRBD1 identical over 7 bases. The CDR3 contains 13 residues. Germline CDR1 reads SGHVS; CDR2 reads FQNEAQ. The V segment lost 7 bases and the J segment 3 bases; nucleotides outside the gene matches: 5. The CDR3: CASTLQGYYGYTF. The CDR3 coding sequence is TGTGCCAGCACTTTACAGGGGTACTATGGCTACACCTTC.

In DNA form, the CDR3 reads TGTGCCAGCAGTTCAGTTTCGACCGGGGAGCTGTTTTTT. It is translated as CASSSVSTGELFF. The chain couples TRBV28 to TRBJ2-2; D gene uncertain. CDR1 is MDHEN and CDR2 is SYDVKM in the germline V gene. The CDR3 has 13 amino acids. V was cut by 4 bases and J by 5 bases, with 8 bases left in between.

The gene calls are TRBV15 and TRBJ2-2, with D perhaps matching TRBD1 (5 bases). V lost 2 bases and J 1 base, leaving 8 bases between the germline ends. Germline V CDR1 and CDR2: LNHNV, YYDKDF (reference sequence). The CDR3 consists of 15 residues. CDR3 sequence (DNA): TGTGCCACCAGCAGAATGACAGAGAACACCGGGGAGCTGTTTTTT. It encodes CATSRMTENTGELFF.

The chain uses TRBV18 and TRBJ2-5; D possibly corresponds to TRBD1 (5 bases). V was pared by 8 bases and J by 5 bases, with 15 bases between. The germline V gene encodes CDR1 KGHSH and CDR2 LQKENI. The CDR3 runs to 13 residues. CDR3 region: CASQPGFGETQYF. As DNA, the CDR3 is TGTGCCAGCCAGCCAGGGTTTGGGGAGACCCAGTACTTC. Full variable domain (remainder filled in from reference TRBV18 and TRBJ2-5): NAGVMQNPRHLVRRRGQEARLRCSPMKGHSHVYWYRQLPEEGLKFMVYLQKENIIDESGMPKERFSAEFPKEGPSILRIQQVVRGDSAAYFCASQPGFGETQYFGPGTRLLVL.

This clone has more than one count but fewer than ten. In nucleotides, the CDR3 is TGTGCCTGGAGTGTATCGGCAGGGAATGGCTACACCTTC. Protein sequence: CAWSVSAGNGYTF. This rearrangement joins TRBV30 to TRBJ1-2; a weak D match, TRBD1 (5 bases). V lost 0 bases and J 6 bases, leaving 11 bases between the germline ends. The CDR3 has 13 amino acids. Germline V gene data show CDR1 as GTSNPN and CDR2 as SVGIG (reference sequence).